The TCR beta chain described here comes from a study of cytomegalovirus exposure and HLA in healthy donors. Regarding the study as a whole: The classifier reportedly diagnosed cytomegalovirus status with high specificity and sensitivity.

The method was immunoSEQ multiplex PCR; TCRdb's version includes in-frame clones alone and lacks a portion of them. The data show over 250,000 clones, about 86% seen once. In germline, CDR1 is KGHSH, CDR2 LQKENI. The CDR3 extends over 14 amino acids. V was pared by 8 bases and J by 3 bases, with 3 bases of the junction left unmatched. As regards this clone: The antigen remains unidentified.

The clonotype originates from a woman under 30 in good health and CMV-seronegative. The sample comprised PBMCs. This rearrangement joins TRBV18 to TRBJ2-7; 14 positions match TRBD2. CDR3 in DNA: TGTGCCAGCGGGACTAGCGGGAGCCTCTACGAGCAGTACTTC. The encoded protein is CASGTSGSLYEQYF.